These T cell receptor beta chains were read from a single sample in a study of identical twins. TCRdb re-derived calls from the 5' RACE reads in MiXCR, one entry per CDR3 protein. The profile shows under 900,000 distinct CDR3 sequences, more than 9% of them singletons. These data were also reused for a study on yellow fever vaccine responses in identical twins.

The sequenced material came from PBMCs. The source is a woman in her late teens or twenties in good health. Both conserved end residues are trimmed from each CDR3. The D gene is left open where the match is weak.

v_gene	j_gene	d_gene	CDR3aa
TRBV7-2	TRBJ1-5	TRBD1	ASSLRDRGSNQPQH
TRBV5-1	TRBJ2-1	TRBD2	ASSLGPRGPGLAGVPLQNEQF
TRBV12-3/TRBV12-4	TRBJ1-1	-	ASSLYITEAF
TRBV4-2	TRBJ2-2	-	ASSQEGAGLNTGELF
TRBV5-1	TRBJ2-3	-	ASRTRRNTDTQY
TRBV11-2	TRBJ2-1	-	ASSLVTGAYNEQF
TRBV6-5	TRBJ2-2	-	ASSYSLPDTGELF
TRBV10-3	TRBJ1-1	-	AISDPGRANTEAF
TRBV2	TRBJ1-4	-	ASSDNLQGNEKLF
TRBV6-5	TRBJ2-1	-	ASSYSQGSSYNEQF
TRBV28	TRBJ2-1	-	ASNPGGNRNEQF
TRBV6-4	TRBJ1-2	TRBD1	ASRRTGTASNYGYT
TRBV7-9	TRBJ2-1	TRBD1	AGSRDSFNEQF
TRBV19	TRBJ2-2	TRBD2	ASTNAGGPGELF
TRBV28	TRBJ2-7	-	ASRRGSTYEQY
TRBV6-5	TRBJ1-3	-	ASRGGRNTIY
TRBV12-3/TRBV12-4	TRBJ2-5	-	ASIETGPQETQY